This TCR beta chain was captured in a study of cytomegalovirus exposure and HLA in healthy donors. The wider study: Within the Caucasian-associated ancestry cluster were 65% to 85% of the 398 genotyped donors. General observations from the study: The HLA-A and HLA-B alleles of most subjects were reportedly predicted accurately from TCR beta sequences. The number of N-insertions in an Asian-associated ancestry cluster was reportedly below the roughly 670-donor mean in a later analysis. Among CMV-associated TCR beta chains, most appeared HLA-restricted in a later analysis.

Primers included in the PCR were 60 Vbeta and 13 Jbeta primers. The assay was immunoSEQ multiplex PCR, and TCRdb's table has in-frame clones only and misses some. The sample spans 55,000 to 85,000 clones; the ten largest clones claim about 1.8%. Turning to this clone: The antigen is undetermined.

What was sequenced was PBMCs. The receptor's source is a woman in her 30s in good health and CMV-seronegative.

CDR3 sequence reads: CASTLTPNTEAFF. DNA of the CDR3: TGTGCCAGCACCCTGACACCGAACACTGAAGCTTTCTTT. The chain joins TRBV2 to TRBJ1-1, with D unresolved. Germline CDR1 and CDR2: SNHLY and FYNNEI. The CDR3 is 13 residues long. Trimming stripped 7 bases from V and 1 base from J, with 10 bases between.